This TCR beta chain was identified in a study of blood T cells in healthy people across ages. Study-level information: Template switching retrieved approximately one barcoded beta molecule for each two T cells.

In germline, CDR1 is MNHNS, CDR2 SASEGT. Trimming stripped 5 bases from V and 10 bases from J, with 18 bases between. CDR3 length equals 15 residues. Only a few counts were recorded for this clonotype. The antigen is undetermined. Primers used in a second PCR of about 7 to 12 cycles were a sample-barcoded 5' primer and a J-beta primer mix. Every sample returned 2.5 million or more CDR3-containing paired-end reads. TCRdb independently ran MiXCR on the 5' RACE reads; one entry per CDR3 protein. Of 870,000 or so distinct CDR3 sequences in the sample, around 30% were seen once. Points from the study as a whole: Per-million-T-cell TCR beta diversity fell roughly linearly with age.

Sequenced: blood. This chain joins TRBV6-1 and TRBJ1-6; D may be TRBD1 (5 bases). The TCR sequence derives from a woman older than 75 in good health. CDR3 residues: CASSPTRGVRSPLHF. The CDR3 DNA reads TGTGCCAGCAGTCCAACGCGGGGGGTTCGGTCACCCCTCCACTTT.